This passage covers 27 T cell receptor beta chains from one sample sequenced in a study of T cells after yellow fever vaccination. Using its own MiXCR run on the 5' RACE reads, TCRdb lists one record per CDR3 protein. The data hold hundreds of thousands of distinct CDR3 sequences, with approximately 9% observed a single time. Sequenced material: PBMCs, taken on the day of the first yellow fever vaccination. These receptor sequences come from a man aged 18 to 29 who received the YFV17D yellow fever vaccine.

This chain links TRBV4-1 with TRBJ2-7, with 7 nucleotides matching TRBD1. The CDR3 runs to 17 residues. Per the germline V gene, CDR1 is MGHRA and CDR2 is YSYEKL. J gave up 4 bases and V 1 base, and 13 bases lay outside the gene matches. The CDR3: CASSQVATGTAPYEQYV. DNA for the CDR3: TGCGCCAGCAGCCAAGTTGCGACCGGGACAGCGCCTTACGAGCAGTACGTC.

The chain couples TRBV19 to TRBJ1-6; D is uncertain. Germline CDR1 reads LNHDA; CDR2 reads SQIVND (reference sequence). With 2 bases removed from V and 5 bases from J, the gap between germline ends came to 10 bases. The CDR3 is 15 amino acids. The DNA of the CDR3 is TGTGCCAGTAGTATATTTGTGACAAATAATTCACCCCTCCACTTT. Its translation: CASSIFVTNNSPLHF.

The gene calls are TRBV7-9 and TRBJ1-5; D unclear. V was pared by 2 bases and J by 8 bases, with 13 bases between. The CDR3 is 14 amino acids. Germline assignment: CDR1 SEHNR and CDR2 FQNEAQ (reference sequence). The CDR3 reads CASSLQNSEEPQHF. Written as DNA, the CDR3 is TGTGCCAGCAGCTTACAAAATTCCGAGGAGCCCCAGCATTTT.

CDR3 coding DNA: TGTGCCAGCAGTGACTCGGCGGGGGATGGGGATACGCAGTATTTT. Encoded protein: CASSDSAGDGDTQYF. The genes are TRBV25-1 and TRBJ2-3; 7 nucleotides agree with TRBD2. Germline V lookup: CDR1 MGHDK, CDR2 SYGVNS. The trim removed 3 bases at V and 6 bases at J, leaving 9 bases unmatched. The CDR3 has 15 amino acids.

This clonotype was picked up a small number of times. The chain joins TRBV3-1 to TRBJ2-1; D is uncertain. The V gene's germline CDR1 is LGHDT and CDR2 YNNKEL (reference sequence). The CDR3 loop spans 11 amino acids. The V and J ends lost 6 bases and 4 bases respectively, with 4 bases between them. The CDR3 bases are TGTGCCAGCAGAGATTACAATGAGCAGTTCTTC. The encoded protein is CASRDYNEQFF.

The rearrangement links TRBV7-2 to TRBJ2-1; TRBD2 is a possible D gene (6 bases). Trimming took off 3 bases at V and 8 bases at J, with 14 bases between the two ends. The length of the CDR3 is 14 residues. CDR1 SGHTA and CDR2 FQGNSA come from the germline V gene. CDR3 coding DNA: TGTGCCAGCAGCTTTCTCAGCGGGTGGGATGAGCAGTTCTTC. Translation gives CASSFLSGWDEQFF.

The rearrangement links TRBV7-2 to TRBJ1-6, with D perhaps TRBD1 (5 bases). Germline V gene sequence: CDR1 SGHTA, CDR2 FQGNSA. The CDR3 extends over 16 amino acids. The V end was cut by 3 bases, the J end by 6 bases, with 15 bases between. In DNA, the CDR3 is TGTGCCAGCAGCTTCTCCTCAGGGATGACTAATTCACCCCTCCACTTT. Its translation: CASSFSSGMTNSPLHF.

This clonotype came up a few times. The rearrangement links TRBV2 to TRBJ1-2; TRBD1 agrees at 10 bases. With 6 bases clipped from V and 7 bases from J, the junction kept 8 bases outside the gene matches. This CDR3 region has 14 residues. Germline assignment: CDR1 SNHLY and CDR2 FYNNEI. The CDR3 coding sequence is TGTGCCAGCAGGATCCGGGACAGGGGCTCTGGCTACACCTTC. Protein sequence: CASRIRDRGSGYTF.

The V gene is TRBV20-1, the J gene TRBJ1-6; TRBD1 is a possible D gene (5 bases). The CDR3 totals 14 residues. Germline loops: CDR1 DFQATT, CDR2 SNEGSKA (reference sequence). V dropped 6 bases and J dropped 5 bases, with 14 bases sitting between them. The CDR3 is CSARGPAHNSPLHF. The CDR3 nucleotides are TGCAGTGCCCGGGGCCCAGCCCATAATTCACCCCTCCACTTT.

V is TRBV5-1 and J is TRBJ2-1, with TRBD2 identical over 13 bases. The CDR3 sequence is 16 residues long. Trimming took 4 bases from V and 5 from J; bases not matched to a gene: 6. Germline lookup yields CDR1 SGHRS and CDR2 YFSETQ. The CDR3 nucleotides read TGCGCCAGCAGCCCCGGACTAGCGGGAGACCACAATGAGCAGTTCTTC. This sequence encodes CASSPGLAGDHNEQFF.

This clonotype was detected only a few times. V is TRBV18 and J is TRBJ2-5; no clear D. The CDR3 sequence is 14 residues long. The V end lost 5 bases, the J end lost 5 bases, and 15 bases lay between the germline ends. The V gene's germline CDR1 is KGHSH and CDR2 LQKENI. CDR3 DNA: TGTGCCAGCTCAGGTGGGGTCCAAGGCGAGACCCAGTACTTC. The encoded protein is CASSGGVQGETQYF.

This clonotype was seen repeatedly, ten times or more. This chain links TRBV5-1 with TRBJ1-4; no clear D gene. Germline V gives CDR1 SGHRS, CDR2 YFSETQ. V lost 4 bases, J lost 11 bases, and 18 bases lay in between. This CDR3 region has 14 residues. CDR3 nucleotide sequence: TGCGCCAGCAGCCCGGGGATCGCACCCGGCAAACTGTTTTTT. This gives the protein CASSPGIAPGKLFF. Full variable domain (outside the CDR3, taken from reference TRBV5-1 and TRBJ1-4): KAGVTQTPRYLIKTRGQQVTLSCSPISGHRSVSWYQQTPGQGLQFLFEYFSETQRNKGNFPGRFSGRQFSNSRSEMNVSTLELGDSALYLCASSPGIAPGKLFFGSGTQLSVL.

This clonotype was seen ten or more times. The gene calls are TRBV10-3 and TRBJ2-1; D is undetermined. The V gene lost 6 bases and the J gene lost 0 bases, with 12 bases spanning the gap. The germline gives CDR1 ENHRY, CDR2 SYGVKD. The CDR3 spans 15 residues. The CDR3 loop is CAIRRSPSSYNEQFF. Written as DNA, the CDR3 is TGTGCCATCAGGAGGTCCCCGAGCTCCTACAATGAGCAGTTCTTC.

The chain has TRBV4-1 and TRBJ1-5, with TRBD1 matching 7 bases. Germline CDR1 is MGHRA and CDR2 is YSYEKL. With 0 bases clipped from V and 3 bases from J, the junction kept 8 bases outside the gene matches. The CDR3 is made up of 17 amino acids. The CDR3 reads CASSQDQLDRSNQPQHF. Written as DNA, the CDR3 is TGCGCCAGCAGCCAAGACCAGCTGGACAGGTCCAATCAGCCCCAGCATTTT.

This clonotype was observed many times. This chain connects TRBV4-3 to TRBJ1-1; no definite D call. Germline V CDR1 and CDR2: LGHNA, YSLEER. The CDR3 consists of 15 residues. V lost 1 base, J lost 5 bases, and 14 bases lay in between. This CDR3 reads CASSQAGSRRTEAFF. The CDR3 region has the DNA TGCGCCAGCAGCCAAGCGGGGTCCCGGCGGACTGAAGCTTTCTTT.

This clonotype was recorded a few times. The chain has TRBV7-8 and TRBJ2-7, with 10 bases that match TRBD2. The J segment lost 3 bases and the V segment lost 1 base, leaving 6 bases of the junction unmatched. Germline CDR1 SGHVS, CDR2 FQNEAQ. The CDR3 spans 16 residues. CDR3 protein: CASSLVPSSGGYEQYV. CDR3 DNA: TGTGCCAGCAGCTTAGTTCCTTCTAGCGGGGGCTACGAGCAGTACGTC.

V usage is TRBV7-2 and J usage is TRBJ2-1, with D maybe TRBD2 (5 bases). V lost 5 bases to trimming and J lost 9 bases, with 14 bases between them. Germline lookup yields CDR1 SGHTA and CDR2 FQGNSA. The CDR3 extends over 13 amino acids. The CDR3 spells CASSPPGYGEQFF. The CDR3, as DNA: TGTGCCAGCAGCCCCCCGGGGTACGGTGAGCAGTTCTTC. Supplemented by reference TRBV7-2 and TRBJ2-1, the full variable domain reads GAGVSQSPSNKVTEKGKDVELRCDPISGHTALYWYRQSLGQGLEFLIYFQGNSAPDKSGLPSDRFSAERTGGSVSTLTIQRTQQEDSAVYLCASSPPGYGEQFFGPGTRLTVL.

This clonotype has ten or more counts. The chain uses TRBV5-1 and TRBJ2-6; D unresolved. Germline V gene sequence: CDR1 SGHRS, CDR2 YFSETQ. V lost 6 bases and J lost 0, with 19 bases in between. The length of the CDR3 is 18 residues. The CDR3 coding sequence is TGCGCCAGCACGGGCGAAGGCTCCATAAACTCTGGGGCCAACGTCCTGACTTTC. Translated, it gives CASTGEGSINSGANVLTF.

This clonotype was counted between two and nine times. The chain combines TRBV2 with TRBJ2-3, with TRBD1 matching 10 bases. The germline CDR1 and CDR2 sequences are SNHLY and FYNNEI. V gave up 10 bases and J gave up 6 bases; unmatched junction bases: 13. The CDR3 contains 15 residues. The CDR3 loop is CATLLRDRGKDTQYF. Written as DNA, the CDR3 is TGTGCCACCCTACTCCGGGACAGGGGAAAGGATACGCAGTATTTT.

The genes are TRBV5-1 and TRBJ2-2, with D perhaps matching TRBD1 (5 bases). The CDR3 runs 15 residues. The V end lost 2 bases, the J end lost 5 bases, and 13 bases lay between the germline ends. Germline V lookup: CDR1 SGHRS, CDR2 YFSETQ. The CDR3 loop is CASSFGDSGTGELFF. CDR3 nucleotides: TGCGCCAGCAGCTTTGGAGACAGTGGAACCGGGGAGCTGTTTTTT. The variable domain in full, with the rest retrieved from reference TRBV5-1 and TRBJ2-2, is KAGVTQTPRYLIKTRGQQVTLSCSPISGHRSVSWYQQTPGQGLQFLFEYFSETQRNKGNFPGRFSGRQFSNSRSEMNVSTLELGDSALYLCASSFGDSGTGELFFGEGSRLTVL.

This clonotype was counted a few times. J is TRBJ2-1 and V is TRBV24-1, with D perhaps TRBD2 (5 bases). V lost 8 bases to trimming and J lost 6 bases, with 10 bases between them. CDR1 KGHDR and CDR2 SFDVKD come from the germline V gene. The CDR3 runs 12 residues. The CDR3 sequence: CATISSRNEQFF. CDR3 nucleotide sequence: TGTGCCACCATTTCTAGCCGCAATGAGCAGTTCTTC.

This chain uses TRBV5-1 with TRBJ2-2; 7 nucleotides line up with TRBD1. The trim removed 0 bases at V and 7 bases at J, leaving 9 bases unmatched. Germline values: CDR1 SGHRS, CDR2 YFSETQ. The CDR3 has 16 residues. CDR3 nucleotides: TGCGCCAGCAGCTTGGCGGGACAGATTACGAGCGGGGAGCTGTTTTTT. Amino acids: CASSLAGQITSGELFF.

The chain has TRBV20-1 and TRBJ2-5; no definite D call. This CDR3 region has 16 residues. With 6 bases removed from V and 0 bases from J, the gap between germline ends came to 20 bases. The germline CDR1 and CDR2 sequences are DFQATT and SNEGSKA (reference sequence). The CDR3 loop reads CSARPDPILYQETQYF. CDR3 sequence (DNA): TGCAGTGCCAGGCCCGACCCTATCTTGTACCAAGAGACCCAGTACTTC.

This clonotype was counted between two and nine times. The V and J genes are TRBV4-2 and TRBJ2-1; D gene uncertain. The CDR3 sequence is 13 residues long. Between the trimmed V and J ends, which lost 0 bases and 11 bases, there was a span of 11 bases. CDR1 is LGHNA, CDR2 YNFKEQ, per germline. Here the CDR3 reads CASSQEVFGQQFF. The CDR3 DNA reads as TGTGCCAGCAGCCAAGAGGTTTTCGGGCAGCAGTTCTTC.

As regards this clonotype: A much larger clone sits a single nucleotide away, making a read error possible. CDR3 region: CSANLAGSTDTQYF. The CDR3 region has the DNA TGCAGTGCTAACCTGGCGGGGAGCACAGATACGCAGTATTTT. This chain links TRBV20-1 with TRBJ2-3; possible D gene TRBD2, 6 bases. The CDR3 is 14 amino acids. Germline V gene sequence: CDR1 DFQATT, CDR2 SNEGSKA (reference sequence). The V end was cut by 4 bases, the J end by 0 bases, with 11 bases between.

This clonotype has only a few counts. The chain is built from TRBV4-2 and TRBJ1-2; possibly TRBD1 for D (5 bases). Germline assignment: CDR1 LGHNA and CDR2 YNFKEQ. CDR3 length: 16 residues. The V end was cut by 0 bases, the J end by 0 bases, with 11 bases between. The CDR3 nucleotides are TGTGCCAGCAGCCAAGAGCGGGGGAACGCTAACTATGGCTACACCTTC. Protein sequence: CASSQERGNANYGYTF.

In its sample, this clonotype was seen many times. V and J are TRBV20-1 and TRBJ1-2; no firm D call. The CDR3 extends over 13 amino acids. CDR1 DFQATT and CDR2 SNEGSKA come from the germline V gene (reference sequence). V was cut by 0 bases and J by 3 bases, with 8 bases left in between. The CDR3 sequence is CSARDQRDYGYTF. DNA of the CDR3: TGCAGTGCTAGAGATCAGCGGGACTATGGCTACACCTTC.